Given below is one T cell receptor beta chain in context. PCR was performed using 60 Vbeta and 13 Jbeta primers. Assay: immunoSEQ multiplex PCR; the TCRdb copy retains only in-frame clones and omits some. The sample lists about 200,000 clones, 75% to 90% occurring once. The sample originates from a study of cytomegalovirus exposure and HLA in healthy donors. Trimming at V came to 3 bases and at J to 4 bases, leaving 17 bases not matched to a gene. Per germline, CDR1 SGHRS and CDR2 YFSETQ. CDR3 length equals 18 residues. The source material was PBMCs. The chain joins TRBV5-1 to TRBJ2-7; the match to TRBD2 covers 9 bases. The receptor was isolated from a boy between 2 and 15 years old in good health and CMV-seronegative. DNA of the CDR3: TGCGCCAGCAGCTCGACCCCCGCGGGGGCTAGCGGGATGTACGAGCAGTACTTC. This translates into CASSSTPAGASGMYEQYF.